Listed here is a single TCR beta chain. Its matching antigen is unknown. Sequenced by immunoSEQ multiplex PCR; TCRdb stores in-frame clones only, minus some. This table has 150,000 or so clones, about nine tenths appearing once. The data were obtained in a study of T cell responses to AZD1222 COVID-19 vaccine. The study's findings and limits: All repertoire sampling was performed exclusively after the peak T cell response.

Germline CDR1 reads MNHNS; CDR2 reads SASEGT. The CDR3 consists of 15 residues. V dropped 1 base and J dropped 4 bases, with 11 bases sitting between them. This TCR was recovered from an adult in good health. This specimen consisted of peripheral blood, obtained on day 0 of AZD1222 vaccination. The V gene is TRBV6-1, the J gene TRBJ1-3; D unresolved. The CDR3 sequence is CASSEVGSAGNTIYF. The CDR3, as DNA: TGTGCCAGCAGTGAAGTAGGCAGTGCCGGAAACACCATATATTTT.